Presented here are 7 T cell receptor beta chains from one specimen sequenced in a study of T cells in Graves' hyperthyroidism and ophthalmopathy. Researchers amplified the TCR beta CDR3 regions from RNA transcripts. Researchers ran a first-round RT-PCR on the TCR CDR3 using the HTBI primer set. Each CDR3 protein is one row after TCRdb ran MiXCR on the multiplex PCR reads. The sample includes about 250,000 distinct CDR3 sequences, 24% of them seen just once. The sequenced sample was blood. The receptor set was obtained from a woman aged 40 to 50 with Graves' ophthalmopathy.

This clonotype was seen repeatedly, ten times or more. V usage is TRBV7-3 and J usage is TRBJ2-2; tentative D call: TRBD2 (5 bases). V was trimmed by 5 bases and J by 5 bases, leaving 12 bases between them. The length of the CDR3 is 14 residues. The germline gives CDR1 SGHTA, CDR2 FQGTGA. The CDR3, as DNA: TGTGCCAGCAGCCAATCCACGGGGACCGGGGAGCTGTTTTTT. Protein: CASSQSTGTGELFF.

This clonotype was recorded at least ten times. V usage is TRBV2 and J usage is TRBJ1-5; D is undetermined. Trimming cost V 1 base and J 4 bases, with 5 bases left between them. Looked up from germline, CDR1 is SNHLY and CDR2 is FYNNEI. The CDR3 runs to 13 residues. The CDR3 region has the DNA TGTGCCAGCAGTGAAGTCCGGAATCAGCCCCAGCATTTT. Encoded protein: CASSEVRNQPQHF.

The rearrangement links TRBV6-2 or TRBV6-3 to TRBJ1-5; D gene ambiguous. V was clipped by 5 bases and J by 6 bases, with 11 bases between them. This CDR3 comprises 13 residues. Germline CDR1 and CDR2: MNHEY and SVGEGT. The CDR3 sequence: CASSPSSIQPQHF. Here the CDR3 DNA reads TGTGCCAGCAGTCCCTCATCTATTCAGCCCCAGCATTTT.

In this sample, this clonotype turned up many times. The J gene is TRBJ1-2, the V gene TRBV6-5; 9 nucleotides match TRBD1. The V and J ends lost 6 bases and 4 bases, in that order; junction bases with no gene match: 6. Germline V gives CDR1 MNHEY, CDR2 SVGAGI. The CDR3 is 14 amino acids. The chain's CDR3 is CASSQTGGGYGYTF. The CDR3 DNA reads as TGTGCCAGCAGCCAGACAGGGGGAGGCTATGGCTACACCTTC.

The sample holds many counts of this clonotype. This CDR3 is CASSPTGGSHGQYF. The CDR3 nucleotides are TGTGCCAGCAGCCCTACCGGCGGCTCCCACGGGCAGTACTTC. The rearrangement links TRBV14 to TRBJ2-7, with D uncertain. The V end was cut by 4 bases, the J end by 9 bases, with 19 bases between. Germline assignment: CDR1 SGHDN and CDR2 FVKESK. The CDR3 consists of 14 residues.

Details on this clonotype: This sequence may be a read error, since a much larger clone differs from it by one base. A read error is likely, as this CDR3 ends without the conserved phenylalanine or tryptophan. The chain uses TRBV20-1 and TRBJ2-7, with 9 bases lining up with TRBD2. The CDR3 totals 14 residues. CDR1 DFQATT and CDR2 SNEGSKA come from the germline V gene (reference sequence). With 0 bases clipped from V and 7 bases from J, the junction kept 7 bases outside the gene matches. The chain's CDR3 is CSARDLAGSQEQYI. CDR3 nucleotides: TGCAGTGCTAGAGATCTAGCGGGATCCCAGGAGCAGTACATC.

In this sample, this clonotype turned up many times. The rearrangement joins TRBV27 to TRBJ1-2; D remains unclear. This CDR3 comprises 14 residues. CDR1 MNHEY and CDR2 SMNVEV come from the germline V gene (reference sequence). Trimming took off 3 bases at V and 5 bases at J, with 13 bases between the two ends. CDR3 sequence: CASSFGPADYGYTF. The CDR3 DNA follows: TGTGCCAGCAGTTTCGGGCCCGCGGATTATGGCTACACCTTC.